This TCR beta chain is from a study of cytomegalovirus exposure and HLA in healthy donors. PCR primers comprised 60 Vbeta and 13 Jbeta primers. Sequencing was performed with immunoSEQ multiplex PCR; in TCRdb, only in-frame clones are kept and a portion is missing. The profile shows 120,000 or so clones, around 80% of them singletons. General observations from the study: Analyses of presence/absence relied on an assumption of roughly uniform sequencing depth across donors.

For this clone: Its antigen is unknown.

The sequence came from a man in his fifties or sixties in good health and CMV-seronegative. The sequencing input was PBMCs.

The CDR3 nucleotides read TGTGCCGCTACCCGGGACAGGGGTAACTATGGCTACACCTTC. It is translated as CAATRDRGNYGYTF. This rearrangement joins TRBV19 to TRBJ1-2; 10 bases are shared with TRBD1. CDR3 length equals 14 residues. J was trimmed by 1 base and V by 11 bases; bases with no gene match: 7. The germline CDR1 and CDR2 sequences are LNHDA and SQIVND (reference sequence).